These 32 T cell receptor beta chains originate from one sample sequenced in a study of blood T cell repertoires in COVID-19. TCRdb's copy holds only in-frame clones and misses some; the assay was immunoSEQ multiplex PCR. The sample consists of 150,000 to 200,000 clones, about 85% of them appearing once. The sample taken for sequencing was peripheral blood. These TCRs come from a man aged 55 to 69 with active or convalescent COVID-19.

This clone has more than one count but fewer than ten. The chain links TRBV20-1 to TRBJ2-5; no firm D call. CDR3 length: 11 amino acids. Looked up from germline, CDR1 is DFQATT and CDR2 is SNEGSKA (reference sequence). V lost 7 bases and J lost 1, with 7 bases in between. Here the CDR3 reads CSGSGQETQYF. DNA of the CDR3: TGCAGTGGCAGTGGCCAAGAGACCCAGTACTTC.

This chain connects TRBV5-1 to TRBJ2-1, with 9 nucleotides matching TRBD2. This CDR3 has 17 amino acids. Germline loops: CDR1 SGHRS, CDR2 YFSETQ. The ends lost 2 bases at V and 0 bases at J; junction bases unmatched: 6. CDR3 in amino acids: CASSFPLSGSSYNEQFF. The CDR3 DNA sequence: TGCGCCAGCAGCTTCCCCCTTAGCGGGAGCTCCTACAATGAGCAGTTCTTC.

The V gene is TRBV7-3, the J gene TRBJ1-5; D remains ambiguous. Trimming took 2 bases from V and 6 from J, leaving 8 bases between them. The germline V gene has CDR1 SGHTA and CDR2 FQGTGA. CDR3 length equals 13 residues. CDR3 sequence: CASSLSWSQPQHF. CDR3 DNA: TGTGCCAGCAGCTTATCATGGAGTCAGCCCCAGCATTTT.

This CDR3 is CASSILTGTGNTIYF. CDR3 sequence (DNA): TGTGCCAGCAGCATTTTGACAGGGACCGGAAACACCATATATTTT. The chain is built from TRBV21-1 and TRBJ1-3; the D segment call TRBD1 is taken from the table without a DNA check. TRBV21-1 is classified as a pseudogene. This CDR3 region has 15 residues.

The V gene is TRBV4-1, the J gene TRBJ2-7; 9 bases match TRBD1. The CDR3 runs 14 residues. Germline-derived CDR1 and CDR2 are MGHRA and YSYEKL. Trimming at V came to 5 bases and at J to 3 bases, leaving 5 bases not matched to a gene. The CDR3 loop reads CASSWTGDSYEQYF. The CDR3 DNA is TGCGCCAGCAGCTGGACAGGGGACAGCTACGAGCAGTACTTC.

CDR3 sequence: CASSFTGGGTTFTGELFF. The DNA for the CDR3 is TGCGCCAGCAGCTTTACGGGCGGGGGGACAACCTTCACCGGGGAGCTGTTTTTT. This chain uses TRBV5-1 with TRBJ2-2; TRBD2 aligns across 8 bases. This CDR3 is built from 18 residues. Trimming at V came to 2 bases and at J to 4 bases, leaving 13 bases not matched to a gene. Per the germline V gene, CDR1 is SGHRS and CDR2 is YFSETQ.

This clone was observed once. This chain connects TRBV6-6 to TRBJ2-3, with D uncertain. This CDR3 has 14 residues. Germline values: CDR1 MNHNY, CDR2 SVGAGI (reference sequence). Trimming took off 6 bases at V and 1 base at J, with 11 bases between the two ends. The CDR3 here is CASSLTSRTDTQYF. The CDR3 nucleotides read TGTGCCAGCAGCCTTACCAGTCGCACAGATACGCAGTATTTT.

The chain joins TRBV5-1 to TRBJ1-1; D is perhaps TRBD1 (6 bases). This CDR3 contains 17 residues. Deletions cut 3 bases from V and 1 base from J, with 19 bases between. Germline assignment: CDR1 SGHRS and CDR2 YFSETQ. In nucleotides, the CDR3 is TGCGCCAGCAGCTCTGGTCCCGGGGGGCAACCGAACACTGAAGCTTTCTTT. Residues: CASSSGPGGQPNTEAFF. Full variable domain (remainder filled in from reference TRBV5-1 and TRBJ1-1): KAGVTQTPRYLIKTRGQQVTLSCSPISGHRSVSWYQQTPGQGLQFLFEYFSETQRNKGNFPGRFSGRQFSNSRSEMNVSTLELGDSALYLCASSSGPGGQPNTEAFFGQGTRLTVV.

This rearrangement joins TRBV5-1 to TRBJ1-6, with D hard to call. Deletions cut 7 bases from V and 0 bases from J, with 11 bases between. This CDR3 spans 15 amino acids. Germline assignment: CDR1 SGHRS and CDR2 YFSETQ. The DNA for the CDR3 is TGCGCCAGCGGTGCAGGAAGCTCCTATAATTCACCCCTCCACTTT. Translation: CASGAGSSYNSPLHF.

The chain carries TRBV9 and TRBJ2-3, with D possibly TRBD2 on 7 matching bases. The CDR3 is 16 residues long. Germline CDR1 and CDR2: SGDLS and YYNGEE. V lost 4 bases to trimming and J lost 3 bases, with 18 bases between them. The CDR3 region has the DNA TGTGCCAGCAGCCATTGGCCGGGGAGGGGGACAGATACGCAGTATTTT. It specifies CASSHWPGRGTDTQYF.

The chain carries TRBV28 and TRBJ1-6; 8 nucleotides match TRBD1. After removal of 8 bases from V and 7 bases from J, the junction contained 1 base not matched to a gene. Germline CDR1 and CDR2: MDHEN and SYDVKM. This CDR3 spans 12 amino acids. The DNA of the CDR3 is TGTGCCAGCGGACAGGGAAATTCACCCCTCCACTTT. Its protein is CASGQGNSPLHF.

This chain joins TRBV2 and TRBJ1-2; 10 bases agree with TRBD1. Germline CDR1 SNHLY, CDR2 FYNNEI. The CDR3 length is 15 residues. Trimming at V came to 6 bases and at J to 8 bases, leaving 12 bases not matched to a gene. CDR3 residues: CASSMVGQGLGGYTF. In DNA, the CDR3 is TGTGCCAGCAGCATGGTGGGACAGGGGTTGGGGGGCTACACCTTC. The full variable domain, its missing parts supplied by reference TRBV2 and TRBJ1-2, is EPEVTQTPSHQVTQMGQEVILRCVPISNHLYFYWYRQILGQKVEFLVSFYNNEISEKSEIFDDQFSVERPDGSNFTLKIRSTKLEDSAMYFCASSMVGQGLGGYTFGSGTRLTVV.

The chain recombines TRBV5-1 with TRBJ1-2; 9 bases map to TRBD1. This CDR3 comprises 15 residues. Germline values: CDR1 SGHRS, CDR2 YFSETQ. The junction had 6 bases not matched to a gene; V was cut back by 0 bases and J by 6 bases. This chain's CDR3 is CASSLARQGGDGYTF. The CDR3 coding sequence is TGCGCCAGCAGCTTGGCCCGACAGGGGGGCGATGGCTACACCTTC.

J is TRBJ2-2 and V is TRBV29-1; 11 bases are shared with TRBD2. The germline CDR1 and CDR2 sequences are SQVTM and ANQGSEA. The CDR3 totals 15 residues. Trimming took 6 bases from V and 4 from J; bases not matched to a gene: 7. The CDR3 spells CSVVTSGEITGELFF. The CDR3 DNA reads TGCAGCGTCGTGACTAGCGGGGAGATCACCGGGGAGCTGTTTTTT.

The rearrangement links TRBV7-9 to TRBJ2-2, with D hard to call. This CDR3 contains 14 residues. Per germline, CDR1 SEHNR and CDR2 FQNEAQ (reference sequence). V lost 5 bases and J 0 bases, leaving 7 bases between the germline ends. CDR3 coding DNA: TGTGCCAGCAGCCGCGATGCGAACACCGGGGAGCTGTTTTTT. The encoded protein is CASSRDANTGELFF.

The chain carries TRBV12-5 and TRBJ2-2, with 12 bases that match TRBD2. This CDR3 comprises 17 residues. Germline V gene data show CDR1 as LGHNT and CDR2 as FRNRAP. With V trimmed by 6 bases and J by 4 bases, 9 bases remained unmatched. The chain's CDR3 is CASGRTTSGGRTGELFF. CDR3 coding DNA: TGTGCTAGTGGACGTACCACTAGCGGGGGGCGCACCGGGGAGCTGTTTTTT.

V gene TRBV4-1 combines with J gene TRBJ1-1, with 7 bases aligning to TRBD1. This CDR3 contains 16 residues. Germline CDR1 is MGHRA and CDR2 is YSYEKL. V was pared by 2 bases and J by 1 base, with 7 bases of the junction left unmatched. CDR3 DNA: TGCGCCAGCAGCCAAATAGGGGGCGTCGCGAACACTGAAGCTTTCTTT. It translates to CASSQIGGVANTEAFF.

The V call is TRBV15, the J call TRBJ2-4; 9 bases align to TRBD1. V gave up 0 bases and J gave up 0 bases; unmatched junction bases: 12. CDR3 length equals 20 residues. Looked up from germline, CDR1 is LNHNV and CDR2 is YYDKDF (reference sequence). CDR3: CATSRDQGQGGSLAKNIQYF. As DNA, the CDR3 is TGTGCCACCAGCAGAGATCAGGGACAGGGAGGATCACTAGCCAAAAACATTCAGTACTTC.

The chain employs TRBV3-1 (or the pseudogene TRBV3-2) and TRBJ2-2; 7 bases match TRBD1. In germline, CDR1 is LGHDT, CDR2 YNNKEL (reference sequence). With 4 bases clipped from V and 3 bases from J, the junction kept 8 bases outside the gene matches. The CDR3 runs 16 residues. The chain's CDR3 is CASSPRMDRYTGELFF. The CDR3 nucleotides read TGTGCCAGCAGCCCGCGCATGGACAGGTACACCGGGGAGCTGTTTTTT.

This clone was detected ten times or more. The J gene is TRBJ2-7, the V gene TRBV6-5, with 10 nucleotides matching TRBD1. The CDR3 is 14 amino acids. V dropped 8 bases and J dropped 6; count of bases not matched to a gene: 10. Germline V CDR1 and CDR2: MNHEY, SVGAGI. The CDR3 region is CASFGTGDLREQYF. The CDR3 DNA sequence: TGTGCCAGCTTCGGGACAGGGGATCTACGCGAGCAGTACTTC.

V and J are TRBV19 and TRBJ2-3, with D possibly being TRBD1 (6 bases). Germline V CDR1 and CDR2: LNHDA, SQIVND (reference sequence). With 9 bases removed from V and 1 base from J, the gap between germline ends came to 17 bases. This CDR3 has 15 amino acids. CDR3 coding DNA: TGTGCCAGCACGGACAGACCTGGGGGCACAGATACGCAGTATTTT. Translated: CASTDRPGGTDTQYF.

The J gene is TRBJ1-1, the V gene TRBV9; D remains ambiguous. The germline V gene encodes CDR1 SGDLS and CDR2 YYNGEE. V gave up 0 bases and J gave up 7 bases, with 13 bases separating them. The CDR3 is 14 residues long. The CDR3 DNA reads TGTGCCAGCAGCGTAGAGTGGCAAAGAAATGAAGCTTTCTTT. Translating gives CASSVEWQRNEAFF.

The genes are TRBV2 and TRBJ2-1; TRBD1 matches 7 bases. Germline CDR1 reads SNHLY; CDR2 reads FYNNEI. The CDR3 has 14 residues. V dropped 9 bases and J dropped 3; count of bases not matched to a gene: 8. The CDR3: CASYRGGSYNEQFF. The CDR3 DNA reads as TGTGCCAGTTACAGGGGTGGAAGCTACAATGAGCAGTTCTTC.

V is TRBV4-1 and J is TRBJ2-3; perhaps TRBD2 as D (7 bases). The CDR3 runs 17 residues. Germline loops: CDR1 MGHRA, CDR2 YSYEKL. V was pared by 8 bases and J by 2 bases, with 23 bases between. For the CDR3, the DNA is TGCGCCAGCTCGAACCGGGCCGCGGGGGCCCCCACAGATACGCAGTATTTT. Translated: CASSNRAAGAPTDTQYF.

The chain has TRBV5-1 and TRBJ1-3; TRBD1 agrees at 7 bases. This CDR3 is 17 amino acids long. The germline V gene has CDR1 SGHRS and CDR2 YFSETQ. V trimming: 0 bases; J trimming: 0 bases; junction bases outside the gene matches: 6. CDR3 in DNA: TGCGCCAGCAGCTTGGGCGCAGGGGGGCACTCTGGAAACACCATATATTTT. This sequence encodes CASSLGAGGHSGNTIYF.

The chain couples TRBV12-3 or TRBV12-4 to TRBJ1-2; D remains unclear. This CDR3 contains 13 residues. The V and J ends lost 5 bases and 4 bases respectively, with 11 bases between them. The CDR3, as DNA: TGTGCCAGCAGTCTCCGACTCGCCTATGGCTACACCTTC. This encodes CASSLRLAYGYTF.

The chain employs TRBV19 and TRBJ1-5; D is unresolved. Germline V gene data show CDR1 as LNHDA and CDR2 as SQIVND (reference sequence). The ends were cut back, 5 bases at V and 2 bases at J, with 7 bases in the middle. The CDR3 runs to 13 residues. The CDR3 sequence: CASSLVGNQPQHF. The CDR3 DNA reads TGTGCCAGTAGTCTGGTAGGCAATCAGCCCCAGCATTTT. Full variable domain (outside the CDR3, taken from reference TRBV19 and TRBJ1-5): DGGITQSPKYLFRKEGQNVTLSCEQNLNHDAMYWYRQDPGQGLRLIYYSQIVNDFQKGDIAEGYSVSREKKESFPLTVTSAQKNPTAFYLCASSLVGNQPQHFGDGTRLSIL.

CDR3 sequence (DNA): TGTGCCAGCAGGTCGGACAGGGGAAGAAGGTCTGGGGCCAACGTCCTGACTTTC. Translation gives CASRSDRGRRSGANVLTF. The chain employs TRBV7-9 and TRBJ2-6, with TRBD1 identical over 9 bases. The CDR3 runs 18 residues. With 6 bases clipped from V and 1 base from J, the junction kept 10 bases outside the gene matches. Germline lookup yields CDR1 SEHNR and CDR2 FQNEAQ (reference sequence). Together with reference TRBV7-9 and TRBJ2-6, the CDR3 gives the full variable domain: DTGVSQNPRHKITKRGQNVTFRCDPISEHNRLYWYRQTLGQGPEFLTYFQNEAQLEKSRLLSDRFSAERPKGSFSTLEIQRTEQGDSAMYLCASRSDRGRRSGANVLTFGAGSRLTVL.

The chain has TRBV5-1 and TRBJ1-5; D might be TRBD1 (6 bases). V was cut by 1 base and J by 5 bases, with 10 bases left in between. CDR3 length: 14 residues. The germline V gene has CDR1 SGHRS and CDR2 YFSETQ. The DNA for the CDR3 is TGCGCCAGCAGCTTGACAGGGCTAGATCAGCCCCAGCATTTT. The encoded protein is CASSLTGLDQPQHF.

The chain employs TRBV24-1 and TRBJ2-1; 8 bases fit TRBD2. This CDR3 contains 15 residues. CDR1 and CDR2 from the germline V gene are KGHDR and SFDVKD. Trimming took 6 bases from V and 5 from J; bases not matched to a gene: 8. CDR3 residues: CATSTNGGVNNEQFF. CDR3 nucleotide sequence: TGTGCCACCAGTACCAACGGGGGGGTTAACAATGAGCAGTTCTTC.

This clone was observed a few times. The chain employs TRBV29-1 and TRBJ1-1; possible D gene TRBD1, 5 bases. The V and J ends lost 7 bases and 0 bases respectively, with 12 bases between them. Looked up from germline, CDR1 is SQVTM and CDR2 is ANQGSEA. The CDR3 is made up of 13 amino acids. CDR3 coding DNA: TGCAGCGCTGCATACAGGTTGAACACTGAAGCTTTCTTT. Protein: CSAAYRLNTEAFF.

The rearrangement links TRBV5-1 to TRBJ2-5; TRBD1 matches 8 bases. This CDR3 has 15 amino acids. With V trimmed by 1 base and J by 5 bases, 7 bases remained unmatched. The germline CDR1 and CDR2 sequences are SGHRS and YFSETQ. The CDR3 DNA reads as TGCGCCAGCAGCTTGAACCAGGGGGCAAGGGAGACCCAGTACTTC. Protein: CASSLNQGARETQYF.